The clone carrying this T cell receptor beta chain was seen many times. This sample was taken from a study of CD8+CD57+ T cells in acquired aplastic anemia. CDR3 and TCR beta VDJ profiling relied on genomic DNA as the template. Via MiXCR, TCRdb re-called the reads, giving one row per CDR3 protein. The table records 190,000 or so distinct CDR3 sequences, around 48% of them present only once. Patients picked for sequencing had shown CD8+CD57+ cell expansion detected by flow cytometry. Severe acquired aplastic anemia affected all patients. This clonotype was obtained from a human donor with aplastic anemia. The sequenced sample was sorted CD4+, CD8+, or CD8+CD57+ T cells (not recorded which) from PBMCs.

CDR3 sequence reads: CATSPGVNTEAFF. The DNA of the CDR3 is TGTGCCACCAGCCCGGGTGTGAACACTGAAGCTTTCTTT. The chain uses TRBV15 and TRBJ1-1; D is undetermined. This CDR3 is built from 13 residues. V lost 5 bases and J lost 0, with 7 bases in between. Germline-derived CDR1 and CDR2 are LNHNV and YYDKDF (reference sequence).